The 24 T cell receptor beta chains below come from one sample, sequenced in a study of cytomegalovirus exposure and HLA in healthy donors. 13 Jbeta primers and 60 Vbeta primers were used for the PCR. Assay used: immunoSEQ multiplex PCR; TCRdb lists only in-frame clones, some missing. The sample shows about 90,000 clones, about 87% of them seen only once. The sample comprised PBMCs. Receptors originate from a man between 18 and 35 years old in good health and CMV-seronegative.

CDR3 in DNA: TGTGCCAGCAGGGGCGGGGCCGCGAACACCGGGGAGCTGTTTTTT. Its translation is CASRGGAANTGELFF. The chain uses TRBV2 and TRBJ2-2; possible D gene TRBD2, 6 bases. The CDR3 totals 15 residues. From germline, CDR1 is SNHLY and CDR2 FYNNEI. V lost 6 bases to trimming and J lost 0 bases, with 11 bases between them.

The gene calls are TRBV2 and TRBJ2-2, with 9 nucleotides matching TRBD1. The CDR3 is 14 residues long. V was clipped by 6 bases and J by 1 base; unmatched bases: 0. CDR1 and CDR2 (germline): SNHLY, FYNNEI. CDR3 coding DNA: TGTGCCAGCAGGGGACAGGGGAACACCGGGGAGCTGTTTTTT. This encodes CASRGQGNTGELFF.

The chain joins TRBV28 to TRBJ1-4; a weak D match, TRBD1 (5 bases). Deletions cut 5 bases from V and 7 bases from J, with 17 bases between. Germline CDR1 and CDR2: MDHEN and SYDVKM. The CDR3 spans 15 residues. DNA for the CDR3: TGTGCCAGCAGTCATCGACAGCCTACGCCTGAAAAACTGTTTTTT. This sequence encodes CASSHRQPTPEKLFF.

V usage is TRBV6-1 and J usage is TRBJ1-2, with 9 bases that match TRBD1. CDR1 MNHNS and CDR2 SASEGT come from the germline V gene. The junction had 9 bases not matched to a gene; V was cut back by 6 bases and J by 13 bases. The CDR3 is 12 residues long. The CDR3 protein is CASSAGDRVPTF. The CDR3 bases are TGTGCCAGCAGCGCGGGGGACAGGGTGCCCACCTTC.

The V gene is TRBV18, the J gene TRBJ2-2; TRBD1 matches at 8 bases. The germline gives CDR1 KGHSH, CDR2 LQKENI. This CDR3 is 14 amino acids long. J gave up 7 bases and V 4 bases, and 5 bases lay outside the gene matches. The CDR3 reads CASSRIGQGGELFF. In DNA, the CDR3 is TGTGCCAGCTCACGCATCGGACAGGGCGGGGAGCTGTTTTTT.

This clone was detected only a few times. The chain carries TRBV28 and TRBJ2-5, with TRBD2 identical over 16 bases. The end of the DNA fits TRBJ2-7 better, so the J call may be wrong. CDR3 length equals 17 residues. CDR1 and CDR2 (germline): MDHEN, SYDVKM. CDR3: CASSSGLAGGFTYEQYF. The CDR3, as DNA: TGTGCCAGCAGTTCGGGACTAGCGGGAGGGTTCACCTACGAGCAGTACTTC.

In this sample, this clone turned up a few times. The rearrangement joins TRBV2 to TRBJ1-2, with D perhaps matching TRBD1 (6 bases). The V gene lost 3 bases and the J gene lost 13 bases, with 24 bases spanning the gap. The CDR3 runs to 15 residues. From germline, CDR1 is SNHLY and CDR2 FYNNEI. CDR3 sequence (DNA): TGTGCCAGCAGTGACCCCGGGGGGCGGTTGGGCCGAAGCACCTTC. Its protein product is CASSDPGGRLGRSTF.

The CDR3 spells CASREQGLGYGYTF. In DNA, the CDR3 is TGTGCCAGCAGGGAACAGGGTCTTGGCTATGGCTACACCTTC. The chain employs TRBV11-2 and TRBJ1-2, with a tentative D call TRBD1 (6 bases). The V and J ends lost 6 bases and 4 bases respectively, with 15 bases between them. Germline V gene sequence: CDR1 SGHAT, CDR2 FQNNGV. This CDR3 contains 14 residues.

This sequence joins TRBV12-5 and TRBJ2-7; the D gene is possibly TRBD1 (6 bases). V lost 5 bases, J lost 4 bases, and 18 bases lay in between. CDR1 LGHNT and CDR2 FRNRAP come from the germline V gene. This CDR3 has 15 amino acids. The CDR3 region is CASGPYWGLRYEQYF. The CDR3 coding sequence is TGTGCTAGTGGTCCCTACTGGGGGCTGAGGTACGAGCAGTACTTC.

This clone was counted once. This sequence joins TRBV6-5 and TRBJ2-5; D may be TRBD2 (7 bases). From germline, CDR1 is MNHEY and CDR2 SVGAGI. The CDR3 length is 14 residues. Trimming shortened V by 6 bases and J by 5 bases, and 16 bases separated the two germline ends. The chain's CDR3 is CASSRTRGGETQYF. In DNA form, the CDR3 reads TGTGCCAGCAGCCGAACAAGGGGGGGCGAGACCCAGTACTTC.

The rearrangement links TRBV5-1 to TRBJ2-2; no clear D gene. This CDR3 is 11 amino acids long. CDR1 SGHRS and CDR2 YFSETQ come from the germline V gene. V gave up 2 bases and J gave up 6 bases, with 2 bases separating them. The CDR3 coding sequence is TGCGCCAGCAGCTTCTCCGGGGAGCTGTTTTTT. Translating gives CASSFSGELFF.

The chain employs TRBV11-1 and TRBJ2-1; D gene unclear. This CDR3 is 13 amino acids long. The germline V gene has CDR1 SGHAT and CDR2 FQDESV (reference sequence). Deletions cut 8 bases from V and 4 bases from J, with 12 bases between. The CDR3 DNA is TGTGCCAGCTCCGAGTTCCAATACAATGAGCAGTTCTTC. Protein product: CASSEFQYNEQFF.

The chain has TRBV9 and TRBJ1-3; TRBD1 aligns across 7 bases. Unmatched junction bases numbered 3, after V lost 3 bases and J lost 0 bases. In germline, CDR1 is SGDLS, CDR2 YYNGEE. The CDR3 loop spans 15 amino acids. The CDR3, as DNA: TGTGCCAGCAGCGCAGGGGACAGCTCTGGAAACACCATATATTTT. The encoded protein is CASSAGDSSGNTIYF. The whole variable domain, filled in from reference TRBV9 and TRBJ1-3, reads DSGVTQTPKHLITATGQRVTLRCSPRSGDLSVYWYQQSLDQGLQFLIQYYNGEERAKGNILERFSAQQFPDLHSELNLSSLELGDSALYFCASSAGDSSGNTIYFGEGSWLTVV.

This clone was counted a single time. The V call is TRBV6-5, the J call TRBJ2-2; 7 nucleotides line up with TRBD1. Per germline, CDR1 MNHEY and CDR2 SVGAGI. The V segment lost 3 bases and the J segment 2 bases; nucleotides outside the gene matches: 3. This CDR3 has 15 amino acids. This CDR3 is CASSYDRANTGELFF. CDR3 DNA sequence: TGTGCCAGCAGTTATGACAGGGCAAACACCGGGGAGCTGTTTTTT.

V usage is TRBV7-6 and J usage is TRBJ1-5; D uncertain. The CDR3 runs 14 residues. Germline V gene data show CDR1 as SGHVS and CDR2 as FNYEAQ. V lost 4 bases to trimming and J lost 2 bases, with 9 bases between them. CDR3 loop: CASSSGYGNQPQHF. CDR3 DNA sequence: TGTGCCAGCAGCTCGGGGTACGGCAATCAGCCCCAGCATTTT.

V is TRBV29-1 and J is TRBJ2-1; D call uncertain. The CDR3 length is 15 residues. The germline V gene has CDR1 SQVTM and CDR2 ANQGSEA. The V and J ends lost 0 bases and 4 bases respectively, with 13 bases between them. The CDR3 DNA reads as TGCAGCGTTGAAGATGTAGAAGCCGTGTACAATGAGCAGTTCTTC. Encoded protein: CSVEDVEAVYNEQFF.

The J gene is TRBJ2-7, the V gene TRBV15, with D possibly being TRBD2 (6 bases). Trimming removed 5 bases from V and 2 bases from J, with 16 bases in between. The CDR3 length is 15 residues. Germline V gene lookup returns CDR1 LNHNV and CDR2 YYDKDF (reference sequence). The CDR3 region is CATSLERVRAYEQYF. The CDR3 nucleotides read TGTGCCACCAGCCTGGAGCGGGTGAGGGCCTACGAGCAGTACTTC. The full variable domain, its missing parts supplied by reference TRBV15 and TRBJ2-7, is DAMVIQNPRYQVTQFGKPVTLSCSQTLNHNVMYWYQQKSSQAPKLLFHYYDKDFNNEADTPDNFQSRRPNTSFCFLDIRSPGLGDTAMYLCATSLERVRAYEQYFGPGTRLTVT.

The J gene is TRBJ2-3, the V gene TRBV6-6; tentative D call: TRBD2 (6 bases). CDR1 and CDR2 (germline): MNHNY, SVGAGI (reference sequence). V was pared by 0 bases and J by 1 base, with 8 bases between. CDR3 length: 15 amino acids. As DNA, the CDR3 is TGTGCCAGCAGTTACTCGCCTAGCGGCACAGATACGCAGTATTTT. It is translated as CASSYSPSGTDTQYF.

V is TRBV27 and J is TRBJ2-3; D ambiguous. The CDR3 consists of 16 residues. The V gene's germline CDR1 is MNHEY and CDR2 SMNVEV (reference sequence). V lost 1 base and J lost 0, with 11 bases in between. The CDR3 spells CASSLWQATSTDTQYF. CDR3 DNA: TGTGCCAGCAGTTTATGGCAGGCCACTAGCACAGATACGCAGTATTTT.

This rearrangement joins TRBV15 to TRBJ2-3; 9 bases fit TRBD1. Germline assignment: CDR1 LNHNV and CDR2 YYDKDF (reference sequence). V shed 1 base and J 0 bases; nucleotides not matched to a gene: 8. This CDR3 spans 18 amino acids. CDR3 loop: CATSRGGWTGASTDTQYF. CDR3 nucleotide sequence: TGTGCCACCAGCAGAGGGGGGTGGACAGGGGCGAGCACAGATACGCAGTATTTT. Complete variable domain (other parts from reference TRBV15 and TRBJ2-3): DAMVIQNPRYQVTQFGKPVTLSCSQTLNHNVMYWYQQKSSQAPKLLFHYYDKDFNNEADTPDNFQSRRPNTSFCFLDIRSPGLGDTAMYLCATSRGGWTGASTDTQYFGPGTRLTVL.

This clone has only one observation. For the CDR3, the DNA is TGTGCCAGCAGCGCAGTTAAAGGGGGGGCGCAAACGAGGGTTGAAGCTTTCTTT. It is translated as CASSAVKGGAQTRVEAFF. The rearrangement links TRBV9 to TRBJ1-1, with a tentative D call TRBD1 (6 bases). The length of the CDR3 is 18 residues. The ends were cut back, 3 bases at V and 7 bases at J, with 28 bases in the middle. Germline CDR1 and CDR2: SGDLS and YYNGEE.

The count of this clone is one. This rearrangement joins TRBV6-1 to TRBJ1-5; 7 bases fit TRBD1. Losses at the gene ends were 2 bases for V and 12 bases for J; bases not matched to a gene: 7. The germline gives CDR1 MNHNS, CDR2 SASEGT. The CDR3 spans 13 residues. The DNA for the CDR3 is TGTGCCAGCAGTGAATCCCCGGACAGGTACCAGCATTTT. As protein: CASSESPDRYQHF.

The chain employs TRBV18 and TRBJ2-5; 11 bases align to TRBD2. Germline trimming cut 6 bases from V and 2 bases from J; bases unmatched to any gene: 5. CDR1 and CDR2 (germline): KGHSH, LQKENI. This CDR3 comprises 15 residues. In nucleotides, the CDR3 is TGTGCCAGCTCCCGAGGACTAGCGGGTCAAGAGACCCAGTACTTC. It is translated as CASSRGLAGQETQYF.

The rearrangement joins TRBV30 to TRBJ1-1; tentative D call: TRBD1 (6 bases). The germline V and J ends were trimmed by 4 bases and 1 base, with 13 bases remaining between them. CDR1 GTSNPN and CDR2 SVGIG come from the germline V gene (reference sequence). The CDR3 runs to 14 residues. The CDR3 DNA reads as TGTGCCTGGACGCGGACAGATGCGAACACTGAAGCTTTCTTT. This sequence encodes CAWTRTDANTEAFF.